This T cell receptor beta chain was recorded in a study of T cell responses to AZD1222 COVID-19 vaccine. V dropped 5 bases and J dropped 6 bases, with 9 bases sitting between them. The CDR3 totals 12 residues. The V gene's germline CDR1 is SNHLY and CDR2 FYNNEI. TCRdb's copy holds only in-frame clones and misses some; the assay was immunoSEQ multiplex PCR. The sample has 150,000 to 200,000 clones, 90% seen once. The TCR was taken from an adult in good health. This sample comprised peripheral blood, obtained on day 0 of AZD1222 vaccination. This chain connects TRBV2 to TRBJ2-3; no firm D call. CDR3 coding DNA: TGTGCCAGCAGTCCCCGTCGGGATACGCAGTATTTT. Translated: CASSPRRDTQYF.